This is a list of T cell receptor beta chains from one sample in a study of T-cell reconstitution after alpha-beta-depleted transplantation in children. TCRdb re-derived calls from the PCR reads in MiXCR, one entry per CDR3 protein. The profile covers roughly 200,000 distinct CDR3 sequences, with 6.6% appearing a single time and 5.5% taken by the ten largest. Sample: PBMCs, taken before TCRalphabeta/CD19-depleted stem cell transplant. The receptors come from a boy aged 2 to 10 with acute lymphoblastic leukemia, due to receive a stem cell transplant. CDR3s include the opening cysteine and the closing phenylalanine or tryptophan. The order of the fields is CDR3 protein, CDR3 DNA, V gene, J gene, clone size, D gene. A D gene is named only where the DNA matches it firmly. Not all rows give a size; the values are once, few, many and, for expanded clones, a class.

CDR3 protein: CASSPGLAGGLRGELFF
CDR3 DNA: TGTGCCAGCAGCCCGGGACTAGCGGGGGGGCTGAGAGGGGAGCTGTTTTTT
V gene: TRBV9
J gene: TRBJ2-2
clone size: few
D gene: TRBD2

CDR3 protein: CASSPGLASYNEQFF
CDR3 DNA: TGCGCCAGCAGCCCGGGGCTAGCTTCCTACAATGAGCAGTTCTTC
V gene: TRBV4-3
J gene: TRBJ2-1
clone size: -
D gene: -

CDR3 protein: CSAGDRDSPLHF
CDR3 DNA: TGCAGTGCAGGGGACAGGGACTCACCCCTCCACTTT
V gene: TRBV20-1
J gene: TRBJ1-6
clone size: many
D gene: TRBD1

CDR3 protein: CAIRGAPTGELFF
CDR3 DNA: TGTGCCATCAGGGGAGCGCCCACCGGGGAGCTGTTTTTT
V gene: TRBV10-3
J gene: TRBJ2-2
clone size: many
D gene: -

CDR3 protein: CASRRGLRNEQFF
CDR3 DNA: TGTGCCAGCAGACGAGGACTACGCAATGAGCAGTTCTTC
V gene: TRBV28
J gene: TRBJ2-1
clone size: many
D gene: -

CDR3 protein: CATSPGGPGTQYF
CDR3 DNA: TGTGCCACCTCCCCCGGGGGGCCGGGGACGCAGTATTTT
V gene: TRBV11-2
J gene: TRBJ2-3
clone size: few
D gene: -

CDR3 protein: CASSQDRGSGGVQETQYF
CDR3 DNA: TGCGCCAGCAGCCAAGATCGGGGTAGCGGGGGGGTACAAGAGACCCAGTACTTC
V gene: TRBV4-1
J gene: TRBJ2-5
clone size: -
D gene: TRBD2

CDR3 protein: CSAGLSSGNTIYF
CDR3 DNA: TGCAGCGCCGGACTGAGCTCTGGAAACACCATATATTTT
V gene: TRBV29-1
J gene: TRBJ1-3
clone size: few
D gene: -

CDR3 protein: CASSLQRVGETQYF
CDR3 DNA: TGTGCCAGCAGTTTACAGAGGGTTGGGGAGACCCAGTACTTC
V gene: TRBV28
J gene: TRBJ2-5
clone size: few
D gene: -

CDR3 protein: CASSYTGAGGRETQYF
CDR3 DNA: TGTGCCAGCAGCTATACCGGAGCGGGGGGGCGGGAGACCCAGTACTTC
V gene: TRBV28
J gene: TRBJ2-5
clone size: few
D gene: TRBD2

CDR3 protein: CASSFASGIGIQYF
CDR3 DNA: TGTGCCAGCAGTTTTGCTAGCGGGATCGGCATTCAGTACTTC
V gene: TRBV12-3/TRBV12-4
J gene: TRBJ2-4
clone size: many
D gene: TRBD2

CDR3 protein: CASSLISGRGQTFF
CDR3 DNA: TGTGCCAGCAGTTTGATTTCGGGCAGGGGGCAAACGTTTTTT
V gene: TRBV28
J gene: TRBJ1-4
clone size: many
D gene: TRBD1

CDR3 protein: CASGGQLSGANVLTF
CDR3 DNA: TGTGCCAGCGGTGGACAGCTCTCTGGGGCCAACGTCCTGACTTTC
V gene: TRBV28
J gene: TRBJ2-6
clone size: many
D gene: -

CDR3 protein: CASSRDSPYEQYF
CDR3 DNA: TGTGCCAGCAGCCGGGACTCTCCTTACGAGCAGTACTTC
V gene: TRBV28
J gene: TRBJ2-7
clone size: many
D gene: -

CDR3 protein: CASSYWLVTNTGELFF
CDR3 DNA: TGTGCCAGCAGCTATTGGCTCGTCACGAACACCGGGGAGCTGTTTTTT
V gene: TRBV5-5
J gene: TRBJ2-2
clone size: -
D gene: -

CDR3 protein: CASSQQGSSYNSPLHF
CDR3 DNA: TGCGCCAGCAGCCAACAGGGTAGCTCCTATAATTCACCCCTCCACTTT
V gene: TRBV4-3
J gene: TRBJ1-6
clone size: many
D gene: -

CDR3 protein: CSVEDPRQNIQYF
CDR3 DNA: TGCAGCGTTGAAGATCCGCGCCAAAACATTCAGTACTTC
V gene: TRBV29-1
J gene: TRBJ2-4
clone size: many
D gene: -

CDR3 protein: CASSPPRPDETQYF
CDR3 DNA: TGTGCCAGCAGCCCTCCCCGGCCCGACGAGACCCAGTACTTC
V gene: TRBV7-2
J gene: TRBJ2-5
clone size: -
D gene: -

CDR3 protein: CASSLFPRGADYNEQFF
CDR3 DNA: TGTGCCAGCAGTTTGTTCCCGCGGGGGGCGGATTACAATGAGCAGTTCTTC
V gene: TRBV27
J gene: TRBJ2-1
clone size: -
D gene: TRBD2

CDR3 protein: CASNGRGFEVDTQYF
CDR3 DNA: TGCGCCAGCAATGGCAGGGGCTTTGAGGTAGATACGCAGTATTTT
V gene: TRBV5-1
J gene: TRBJ2-3
clone size: few
D gene: -

CDR3 protein: CASSPRQGASTGELFF
CDR3 DNA: TGTGCCAGCAGCCCACGACAGGGGGCAAGCACCGGGGAGCTGTTTTTT
V gene: TRBV14
J gene: TRBJ2-2
clone size: few
D gene: TRBD1

CDR3 protein: CASSMGGGGYTF
CDR3 DNA: TGTGCCAGCAGCATGGGGGGGGGAGGCTACACCTTC
V gene: TRBV12-3/TRBV12-4
J gene: TRBJ1-2
clone size: many
D gene: -

CDR3 protein: CASSLDRHGYTF
CDR3 DNA: TGTGCCAGCAGCTTAGACAGGCATGGCTACACCTTC
V gene: TRBV7-8
J gene: TRBJ1-2
clone size: few
D gene: -

CDR3 protein: CATSRGRNGPSYNEQFF
CDR3 DNA: TGTGCCACCAGCAGGGGCCGGAACGGGCCCTCCTACAATGAGCAGTTCTTC
V gene: TRBV15
J gene: TRBJ2-1
clone size: few
D gene: -

CDR3 protein: CASSQEGITAGGRNEQFF
CDR3 DNA: TGTGCCAGCAGCCAAGAGGGTATAACGGCGGGGGGGCGAAATGAGCAGTTCTTC
V gene: TRBV14
J gene: TRBJ2-1
clone size: -
D gene: TRBD2

CDR3 protein: CASSYGTAGYEQYF
CDR3 DNA: TGTGCCAGCAGTTACGGGACAGCCGGCTACGAGCAGTACTTC
V gene: TRBV6-2/TRBV6-3
J gene: TRBJ2-7
clone size: many
D gene: TRBD1

CDR3 protein: CATATRGSNEQFF
CDR3 DNA: TGTGCCACGGCGACTAGAGGGTCCAATGAGCAGTTCTTC
V gene: TRBV27
J gene: TRBJ2-1
clone size: few
D gene: -

CDR3 protein: CSARDKREDYEQYF
CDR3 DNA: TGCAGTGCTAGAGATAAGCGGGAGGACTACGAGCAGTACTTC
V gene: TRBV20-1
J gene: TRBJ2-7
clone size: many
D gene: TRBD2

CDR3 protein: CASSLGLGEQF
CDR3 DNA: TGTGCCAGCAGCCTAGGCCTCGGCGAGCAGTTC
V gene: TRBV13
J gene: TRBJ2-7
clone size: -
D gene: -